A single sample is the source of the 26 T cell receptor beta chains below, sequenced in a study of OX40 agonist ivuxolimab in advanced cancers. Profiled with immunoSEQ multiplex PCR; TCRdb holds only in-frame clones, not every one. The table has roughly 48,000 clones, around 84% seen once. Source: CD4+ or CD8+ T cells sorted from blood, taken in a trial of the OX40 agonist ivuxolimab. The receptors stem from an adult with an advanced solid tumor such as melanoma, head and neck, liver or kidney cancer.

This chain connects TRBV5-6 to TRBJ1-1; D is perhaps TRBD1 (5 bases). The germline gives CDR1 SGHDT, CDR2 YYEEEE. The CDR3 is 15 residues long. V lost 3 bases and J 3 bases, leaving 15 bases between the germline ends. As DNA, the CDR3 is TGTGCCAGCAGCTCCCTGACTTCGACAGACACTGAAGCTTTCTTT. This codes for CASSSLTSTDTEAFF.

This clone appeared a few times. The chain combines TRBV7-2 with TRBJ1-4; D is perhaps TRBD1 (5 bases). V was trimmed by 5 bases and J by 4 bases, leaving 11 bases between them. Germline assignment: CDR1 SGHTA and CDR2 FQGNSA. This CDR3 has 14 amino acids. The CDR3 sequence: CASSKTVYNEKLFF. DNA for the CDR3: TGTGCCAGCAGCAAGACAGTATATAATGAAAAACTGTTTTTT.

The J gene is TRBJ2-2, the V gene TRBV7-8, with D tentatively TRBD1 (5 bases). The germline CDR1 and CDR2 sequences are SGHVS and FQNEAQ. V shed 2 bases and J shed 7 bases, with 14 bases lying between them. The CDR3 totals 15 residues. The CDR3 reads CASSLRFREGGELFF. The CDR3 bases are TGTGCCAGCAGCTTAAGGTTCAGGGAAGGCGGGGAGCTGTTTTTT.

The chain is built from TRBV7-3 and TRBJ2-3; D not resolved. Per the germline V gene, CDR1 is SGHTA and CDR2 is FQGTGA. The CDR3 contains 15 residues. Trimming took 0 bases from V and 2 from J, leaving 9 bases between them. CDR3 DNA sequence: TGTGCCAGCAGCTTAACCCATGGCGCCACAGATACGCAGTATTTT. It codes for CASSLTHGATDTQYF.

This sequence joins TRBV7-2 and TRBJ1-2, with D unclear. The germline V gene has CDR1 SGHTA and CDR2 FQGNSA. The CDR3 consists of 13 residues. V was trimmed by 0 bases and J by 2 bases, leaving 4 bases between them. The CDR3 DNA sequence: TGTGCCAGCAGCTTAGCCCGAAACTATGGCTACACCTTC. Amino acid sequence: CASSLARNYGYTF. Full variable domain (rest looked up from reference TRBV7-2 and TRBJ1-2): GAGVSQSPSNKVTEKGKDVELRCDPISGHTALYWYRQSLGQGLEFLIYFQGNSAPDKSGLPSDRFSAERTGGSVSTLTIQRTQQEDSAVYLCASSLARNYGYTFGSGTRLTVV.

The rearrangement joins TRBV9 to TRBJ2-1; 12 positions match TRBD2. The CDR3 totals 14 residues. Per the germline V gene, CDR1 is SGDLS and CDR2 is YYNGEE. The junction had 1 base not matched to a gene; V was cut back by 3 bases and J by 6 bases. CDR3 bases: TGTGCCAGCAGCGCTAGCGGGGGGGCCAATGAGCAGTTCTTC. Translated: CASSASGGANEQFF.

This sequence joins TRBV21-1 and TRBJ2-5. TRBV21-1 is a documented pseudogene. The CDR3 runs to 16 residues. The CDR3 DNA follows: TGTGCCAGCAGCAAAGTCCCACAGGGGAGGGGAGAGACCCAGTACTTC. Its protein is CASSKVPQGRGETQYF.

The rearrangement links TRBV7-9 to TRBJ2-2; 12 nucleotides align to TRBD2. This CDR3 region has 17 residues. Per the germline V gene, CDR1 is SEHNR and CDR2 is FQNEAQ (reference sequence). Unmatched junction bases numbered 11, after V lost 7 bases and J lost 5 bases. In DNA, the CDR3 is TGTGCCAGCACAAAAACGAGACTAGCGGGAGTTACCGGGGAGCTGTTTTTT. This translates into CASTKTRLAGVTGELFF.

The V and J genes are TRBV5-1 and TRBJ2-2; unclear D gene. The CDR3 covers 13 residues. Germline CDR1 SGHRS, CDR2 YFSETQ. The V end was cut by 2 bases, the J end by 4 bases, with 6 bases between. CDR3 sequence: CASSLSGTGELFF. The CDR3 bases are TGCGCCAGCAGCTTATCTGGCACCGGGGAGCTGTTTTTT. Filled out from reference TRBV5-1 and TRBJ2-2, the complete variable domain reads KAGVTQTPRYLIKTRGQQVTLSCSPISGHRSVSWYQQTPGQGLQFLFEYFSETQRNKGNFPGRFSGRQFSNSRSEMNVSTLELGDSALYLCASSLSGTGELFFGEGSRLTVL.

DNA for the CDR3: TGTGCCAGCAGCTTAGCCTTGGGGGGGGTTGGAGATACGCAGTATTTT. Its translation is CASSLALGGVGDTQYF. The chain combines TRBV7-9 with TRBJ2-3; TRBD2 matches 7 bases. CDR3 length: 16 amino acids. Germline V gene sequence: CDR1 SEHNR, CDR2 FQNEAQ (reference sequence). Trimming at V came to 0 bases and at J to 5 bases, leaving 8 bases not matched to a gene.

The chain employs TRBV19 and TRBJ1-1, with TRBD1 matching over 8 bases. This CDR3 contains 13 residues. Germline CDR1 LNHDA, CDR2 SQIVND (reference sequence). Trimming took 4 bases from V and 6 from J; bases not matched to a gene: 4. The CDR3 loop is CASSTQQGAEAFF. For the CDR3, the DNA is TGTGCCAGTAGTACTCAACAGGGGGCTGAAGCTTTCTTT.

The V and J genes are TRBV18 and TRBJ1-1; D call uncertain. V lost 3 bases and J 6 bases, leaving 17 bases between the germline ends. CDR1 is KGHSH, CDR2 LQKENI, per germline. The CDR3 has 15 residues. The CDR3 protein is CASSPGRDLFAEAFF. The CDR3, as DNA: TGTGCCAGCTCACCTGGGAGGGATTTATTTGCTGAAGCTTTCTTT.

The rearrangement uses TRBV7-3 and TRBJ1-2; 8 bases agree with TRBD1. This CDR3 has 14 residues. Germline V lookup: CDR1 SGHTA, CDR2 FQGTGA. J was trimmed by 6 bases and V by 2 bases; bases with no gene match: 5. The CDR3 loop reads CASSLGPGGDGYTF. The CDR3 nucleotides are TGTGCCAGCAGCTTAGGTCCAGGGGGCGATGGCTACACCTTC.

J is TRBJ2-3 and V is TRBV7-2; TRBD2 matches 8 bases. V dropped 5 bases and J dropped 6; count of bases not matched to a gene: 13. The germline gives CDR1 SGHTA, CDR2 FQGNSA. The CDR3 extends over 16 amino acids. The CDR3 DNA is TGTGCCAGCAGCCCCGCCCGACTAGCGAGGACCGATACGCAGTATTTT. Protein: CASSPARLARTDTQYF.

This chain joins TRBV7-3 and TRBJ2-7; 8 positions agree with TRBD1. The CDR3 has 13 residues. The junction had 2 bases not matched to a gene; V was cut back by 2 bases and J by 5 bases. The germline V gene has CDR1 SGHTA and CDR2 FQGTGA. This chain's CDR3 is CASSLRQGNEQYF. For the CDR3, the DNA is TGTGCCAGCAGCTTACGACAGGGGAACGAGCAGTACTTC.

This clone turned up a few times. The chain is built from TRBV4-2 and TRBJ2-2; D uncertain. The V gene lost 1 base and the J gene lost 6 bases, with 9 bases spanning the gap. The CDR3 runs to 14 residues. Germline CDR1 and CDR2: LGHNA and YNFKEQ. CDR3 loop: CASSQARLAGELFF. The CDR3 region has the DNA TGTGCCAGCAGCCAAGCTCGTCTAGCCGGGGAGCTGTTTTTT.

This rearrangement joins TRBV19 to TRBJ1-1; 8 bases are shared with TRBD1. The CDR3 spans 17 residues. V was clipped by 7 bases and J by 0 bases; unmatched bases: 13. Germline lookup yields CDR1 LNHDA and CDR2 SQIVND (reference sequence). CDR3 in amino acids: CASTQQGVAPMNTEAFF. The CDR3 DNA sequence: TGTGCCAGTACCCAACAGGGGGTGGCTCCCATGAACACTGAAGCTTTCTTT.

A few counts support this clone. The rearrangement uses TRBV9 and TRBJ1-2; TRBD1 aligns across 9 bases. J lost 8 bases, V lost 4 bases, and 12 bases had no gene match. CDR1 is SGDLS, CDR2 YYNGEE, per germline. The CDR3 length is 15 residues. The CDR3 sequence: CASSPRDRDDWGYTF. In DNA, the CDR3 is TGTGCCAGCAGCCCCCGGGACAGGGACGATTGGGGCTACACCTTC.

The chain employs TRBV6-1 and TRBJ2-1; 10 positions agree with TRBD2. CDR1 is MNHNS, CDR2 SASEGT, per germline. V gave up 0 bases and J gave up 4 bases; unmatched junction bases: 12. This CDR3 contains 19 residues. CDR3 bases: TGTGCCAGCAGTGAAGCTCTGACTAGCGGGCGACGCGATTACAATGAGCAGTTCTTC. Residues: CASSEALTSGRRDYNEQFF.

The V call is TRBV19, the J call TRBJ2-7, with TRBD1 as a possible D gene (6 bases). This CDR3 is 13 amino acids long. V was shortened by 4 bases and J by 1 base, with 8 bases between the two germline ends. Germline V gene lookup returns CDR1 LNHDA and CDR2 SQIVND (reference sequence). The CDR3 DNA follows: TGTGCCAGTAGTAAGACAGGATCCTACGAGCAGTACTTC. Encoded protein: CASSKTGSYEQYF.

This clone showed up just once. The V and J genes are TRBV7-2 and TRBJ1-1; D is uncertain. Germline assignment: CDR1 SGHTA and CDR2 FQGNSA. This CDR3 is 14 amino acids long. Trimming took 1 base from V and 4 from J, leaving 10 bases between them. This CDR3 is CASSLDAIFTEAFF. The CDR3 DNA is TGTGCCAGCAGCTTAGACGCTATTTTCACTGAAGCTTTCTTT.

This chain links TRBV30 with TRBJ1-2; no clear D. Germline values: CDR1 GTSNPN, CDR2 SVGIG (reference sequence). V was cut by 3 bases and J by 8 bases, with 16 bases left in between. The CDR3 covers 13 residues. In DNA, the CDR3 is TGTGCCTGGAGGGGCCGGGCAGGCACAGGCTACACCTTC. Translating gives CAWRGRAGTGYTF. The full variable domain, completed using reference TRBV30 and TRBJ1-2, is SQTIHQWPATLVQPVGSPLSLECTVEGTSNPNLYWYRQAAGRGLQLLFYSVGIGQISSEVPQNLSASRPQDRQFILSSKKLLLSDSGFYLCAWRGRAGTGYTFGSGTRLTVV.

The V gene is TRBV19, the J gene TRBJ1-6; 7 bases are a match to TRBD1. V lost 5 bases, J lost 5 bases, and 6 bases stayed unmatched. Germline V gene lookup returns CDR1 LNHDA and CDR2 SQIVND (reference sequence). CDR3 length equals 15 residues. CDR3 amino acids: CASSDRDGNNSPLHF. The DNA for the CDR3 is TGTGCCAGTAGTGACAGGGATGGCAATAATTCACCCCTCCACTTT.

The chain uses TRBV6-5 and TRBJ2-2; no definite D call. The CDR3 consists of 14 residues. Germline V CDR1 and CDR2: MNHEY, SVGAGI. V gave up 5 bases and J gave up 2 bases, with 9 bases separating them. The CDR3 spells CASSEGFNTGELFF. The CDR3 DNA is TGTGCCAGCAGTGAAGGGTTTAACACCGGGGAGCTGTTTTTT.

The V and J genes are TRBV18 and TRBJ2-1; D is unresolved. V was trimmed by 0 bases and J by 6 bases, leaving 6 bases between them. In germline, CDR1 is KGHSH, CDR2 LQKENI. The CDR3 has 13 residues. The CDR3 DNA reads as TGTGCCAGCTCACCACCGTCCGTCAATGAGCAGTTCTTC. Translated, it gives CASSPPSVNEQFF.

The chain employs TRBV27 and TRBJ1-2; TRBD1 aligns across 8 bases. CDR3 length: 15 amino acids. Trimming removed 4 bases from V and 4 bases from J; junction bases left unmatched: 8. CDR1 and CDR2 from the germline V gene are MNHEY and SMNVEV (reference sequence). Here the CDR3 DNA reads TGTGCCAGCAGTTCTGACAGGGGAGGAGGCTATGGCTACACCTTC. Its protein is CASSSDRGGGYGYTF.